The clone carrying this TCR beta chain has only a few counts. Its antigen is undetermined. The TCR beta library used iRepertoire HTBI primers with Arm-PCR amplification of CDR3. TCRdb recomputed calls from the multiplex PCR reads with MiXCR, one row per CDR3 protein. Here the sample spans over 300,000 distinct CDR3 sequences, 15% to 20% being singletons. These data come from a study of regulatory T cells in long-lasting Graves disease. General study findings and limits: New patients shared over 800 public clonotypes, fewer than the 2,500 to 3,500 shared by persistent patients.

The CDR3 has 17 amino acids. Germline V gives CDR1 SGHKS, CDR2 YYEKEE (reference sequence). With 1 base removed from V and 2 bases from J, the gap between germline ends came to 19 bases. The time point here: persistent/refractory GD, antithyroid drugs over 5 years with positive TRAb. The TCR library was made from RNA that had been extracted from PBMCs in TRIzol. This chain links TRBV5-5 with TRBJ2-7; either TRBD1 or TRBD2 may supply D (5 bases each). The starting material was peripheral blood mononuclear cells (PBMCs), obtained when the disease was refractory, from a patient treated with antithyroid drugs. The clonotype originates from a female donor with Graves disease. CDR3 loop: CASSLMTSWGRAYEQYF. The CDR3, as DNA: TGTGCCAGCAGCTTGATGACCTCCTGGGGACGCGCCTACGAGCAGTACTTC.